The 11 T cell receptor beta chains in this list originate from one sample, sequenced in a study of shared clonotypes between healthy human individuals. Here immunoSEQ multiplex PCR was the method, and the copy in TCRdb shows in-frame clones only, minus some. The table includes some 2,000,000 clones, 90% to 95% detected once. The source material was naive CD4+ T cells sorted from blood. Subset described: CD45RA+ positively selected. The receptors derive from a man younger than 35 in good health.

This CDR3 reads CSVGTSVLGEQYF. The DNA for the CDR3 is TGCAGCGTTGGCACTAGCGTTCTAGGCGAGCAGTACTTC. The chain carries TRBV29-1 and TRBJ2-7; 7 nucleotides line up with TRBD2. CDR3 size: 13 residues. The trim removed 4 bases at V and 6 bases at J, leaving 9 bases unmatched. From germline, CDR1 is SQVTM and CDR2 ANQGSEA.

The CDR3 coding sequence is TGTGCCTGGAGTGCTTCCCGCTCTGGAAACACCATATATTTT. It encodes CAWSASRSGNTIYF. V gene TRBV30 combines with J gene TRBJ1-3; no reliable D call. Germline CDR1 reads GTSNPN; CDR2 reads SVGIG (reference sequence). CDR3 length: 14 amino acids. The V end lost 1 base, the J end lost 0 bases, and 7 bases lay between the germline ends.

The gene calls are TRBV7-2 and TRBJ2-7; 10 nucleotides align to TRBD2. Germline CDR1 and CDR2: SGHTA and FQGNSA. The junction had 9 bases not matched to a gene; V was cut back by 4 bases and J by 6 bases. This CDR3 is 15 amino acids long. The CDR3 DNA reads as TGTGCCAGCAGCTCTGAAGCGGGAGGGCCCTTCGAGCAGTACTTC. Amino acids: CASSSEAGGPFEQYF.

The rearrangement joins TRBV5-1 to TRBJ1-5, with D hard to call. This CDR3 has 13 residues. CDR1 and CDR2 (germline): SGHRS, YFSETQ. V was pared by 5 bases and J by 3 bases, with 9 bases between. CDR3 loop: CASRDGLNQPQHF. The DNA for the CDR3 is TGCGCCAGCAGGGATGGGCTCAATCAGCCCCAGCATTTT.

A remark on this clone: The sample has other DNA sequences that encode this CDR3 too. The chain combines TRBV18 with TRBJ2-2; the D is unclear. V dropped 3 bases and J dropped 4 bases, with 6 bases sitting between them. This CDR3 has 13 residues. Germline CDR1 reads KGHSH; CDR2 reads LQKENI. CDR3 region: CASSPPGTGELFF. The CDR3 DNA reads TGTGCCAGCTCACCGCCAGGCACCGGGGAGCTGTTTTTT.

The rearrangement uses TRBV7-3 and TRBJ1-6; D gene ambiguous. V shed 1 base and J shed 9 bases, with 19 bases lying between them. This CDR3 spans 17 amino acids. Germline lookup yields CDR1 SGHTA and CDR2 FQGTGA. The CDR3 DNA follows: TGTGCCAGCAGCTTAAGTCAGCGAACCAAGACTGGTTCACCCCTCCACTTT. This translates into CASSLSQRTKTGSPLHF.

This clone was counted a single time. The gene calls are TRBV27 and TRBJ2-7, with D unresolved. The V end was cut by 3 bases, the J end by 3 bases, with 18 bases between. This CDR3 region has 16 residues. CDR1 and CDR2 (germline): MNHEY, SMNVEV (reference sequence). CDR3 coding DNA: TGTGCCAGCAGTTTTCGGGTCCAGCTTACCCTCTACGAGCAGTACTTC. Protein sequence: CASSFRVQLTLYEQYF.

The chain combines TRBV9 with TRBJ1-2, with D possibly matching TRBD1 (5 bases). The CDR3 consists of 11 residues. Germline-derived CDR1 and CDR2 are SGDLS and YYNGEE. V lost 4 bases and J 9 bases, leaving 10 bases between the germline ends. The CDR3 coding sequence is TGTGCCAGCAGCTTAGAGGGGAGCTACACCTTC. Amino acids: CASSLEGSYTF. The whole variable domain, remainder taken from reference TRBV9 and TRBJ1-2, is DSGVTQTPKHLITATGQRVTLRCSPRSGDLSVYWYQQSLDQGLQFLIQYYNGEERAKGNILERFSAQQFPDLHSELNLSSLELGDSALYFCASSLEGSYTFGSGTRLTVV.

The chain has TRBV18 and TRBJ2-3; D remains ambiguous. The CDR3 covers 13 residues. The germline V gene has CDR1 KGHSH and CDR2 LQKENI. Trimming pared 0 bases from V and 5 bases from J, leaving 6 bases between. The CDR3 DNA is TGTGCCAGCTCACCACCCTCCCAAGATACGCAGTATTTT. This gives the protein CASSPPSQDTQYF.

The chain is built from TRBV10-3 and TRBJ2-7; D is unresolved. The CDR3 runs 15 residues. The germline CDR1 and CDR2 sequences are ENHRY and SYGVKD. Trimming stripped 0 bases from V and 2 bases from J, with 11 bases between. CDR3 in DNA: TGTGCCATCAGTGAGTCGGTAGTGTCTACCTACGAGCAGTACTTC. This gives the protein CAISESVVSTYEQYF.

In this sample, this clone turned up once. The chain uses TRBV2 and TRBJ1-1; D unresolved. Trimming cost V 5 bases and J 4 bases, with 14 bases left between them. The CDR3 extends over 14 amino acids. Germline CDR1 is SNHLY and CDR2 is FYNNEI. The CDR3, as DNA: TGTGCCAGCAGTCCCAGGAGATTGAGCACTGAAGCTTTCTTT. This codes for CASSPRRLSTEAFF.